The entry below gives a single TCR beta chain sequence along with its context. The antigen remains undetermined. The CDR3 regions of TCR beta were amplified from RNA transcripts. Initially, a first-round RT-PCR of the TCR CDR3 employed the HTBI primer set. Each CDR3 protein is one row after TCRdb ran MiXCR on the multiplex PCR reads. Of fewer than 400,000 distinct CDR3 sequences listed, around 16% are singletons. This sample is drawn from a study of T cells in Graves' hyperthyroidism and ophthalmopathy. Study outcomes and limitations: Blood also contained most expanded thyroid clonotypes above 0.001.

Patients aged 18 to 65 had newly diagnosed hyperthyroidism that had lasted under 2 months. From germline, CDR1 is MDHEN and CDR2 SYDVKM. CDR3 size: 14 residues. The ends were cut back, 2 bases at V and 4 bases at J, with 11 bases in the middle. This sequence was found in a man aged 25-45 years with Graves' hyperthyroidism. The chain uses TRBV28 and TRBJ2-5; D unclear. The sequencing sample was made of blood. The CDR3 here is CASSLPGVGETQYF. CDR3 DNA: TGTGCCAGCAGTTTACCCGGAGTCGGAGAGACCCAGTACTTC.